These 26 T cell receptor beta chains were sequenced from one sample in a study of CD8+ T cells in alopecia areata. cDNA prepared by RNA extraction and subsequent reverse transcription served as the template for sequencing. Clones were sequenced by immunoSEQ multiplex PCR, and TCRdb holds only the in-frame ones, with some missing. The sample carries 100,000 to 150,000 clones, around 45% recorded once. The specimen was NKG2D-low CD8+ T cells sorted from blood. The receptors come from a human donor with alopecia areata.

V gene TRBV27 combines with J gene TRBJ1-1; D not certain. The germline gives CDR1 MNHEY, CDR2 SMNVEV (reference sequence). V gave up 0 bases and J gave up 4 bases, with 9 bases separating them. The CDR3 extends over 14 amino acids. CDR3 sequence reads: CASSLSEGRTEAFF. For the CDR3, the DNA is TGTGCCAGCAGTTTATCCGAGGGTCGCACTGAAGCTTTCTTT.

The chain recombines TRBV29-1 with TRBJ2-7; 8 bases are a match to TRBD1. Germline CDR1 and CDR2: SQVTM and ANQGSEA. V lost 5 bases, J lost 1 base, and 7 bases stayed unmatched. This CDR3 spans 14 amino acids. The CDR3: CSVYGTGRSYEQYF. The DNA of the CDR3 is TGCAGCGTTTACGGGACAGGACGGTCCTACGAGCAGTACTTC.

This clone came up a few times. This chain connects TRBV10-3 to TRBJ2-1; tentative D call: TRBD2 (6 bases). CDR3 length equals 15 residues. Germline V CDR1 and CDR2: ENHRY, SYGVKD. V dropped 2 bases and J dropped 8 bases, with 16 bases sitting between them. The CDR3 loop reads CAISEQAGPGDEQFF. CDR3 DNA: TGTGCCATCAGTGAGCAGGCGGGCCCGGGGGATGAGCAGTTCTTC.

J is TRBJ2-3 and V is TRBV7-3, with 8 bases identical to TRBD1. The CDR3 covers 15 residues. CDR1 and CDR2 from the germline V gene are SGHTA and FQGTGA. The J segment lost 0 bases and the V segment lost 5 bases, leaving 4 bases of the junction unmatched. The CDR3 sequence: CASSTGQGSTDTQYF. The CDR3 region has the DNA TGTGCCAGCAGCACCGGACAGGGAAGCACAGATACGCAGTATTTT. The full variable domain, in which reference TRBV7-3 and TRBJ2-3 provide the parts outside the CDR3, is GAGVSQTPSNKVTEKGKYVELRCDPISGHTALYWYRQSLGQGPEFLIYFQGTGAADDSGLPNDRFFAVRPEGSVSTLKIQRTERGDSAVYLCASSTGQGSTDTQYFGPGTRLTVL.

This clone was seen a handful of times. CDR3 DNA: TGCAGCGTCCCGGGACAGTCTTTGGGCTACACCTTC. This codes for CSVPGQSLGYTF. The rearrangement joins TRBV29-1 to TRBJ1-2; 7 bases align to TRBD1. The V and J ends lost 6 bases and 8 bases, in that order; junction bases with no gene match: 9. The CDR3 is 12 residues long. Germline V lookup: CDR1 SQVTM, CDR2 ANQGSEA.

This clone has just a few counts. This chain connects TRBV4-1 to TRBJ1-5; the D gene is possibly TRBD1 (5 bases). Germline V gives CDR1 MGHRA, CDR2 YSYEKL. V was shortened by 1 base and J by 4 bases, with 8 bases between the two germline ends. The CDR3 runs to 14 residues. The CDR3 nucleotides are TGCGCCAGCAGCCAAGCAGGGTTTAATCAGCCCCAGCATTTT. It codes for CASSQAGFNQPQHF.

This rearrangement joins TRBV2 to TRBJ2-7, with a tentative D call TRBD1 (6 bases). Per germline, CDR1 SNHLY and CDR2 FYNNEI. The V end was cut by 10 bases, the J end by 1 base, with 8 bases between. This CDR3 comprises 11 residues. CDR3 nucleotides: TGTGCCACCGGGACATCCTACGAGCAGTACTTC. Protein sequence: CATGTSYEQYF. Complete variable domain (other parts from reference TRBV2 and TRBJ2-7): EPEVTQTPSHQVTQMGQEVILRCVPISNHLYFYWYRQILGQKVEFLVSFYNNEISEKSEIFDDQFSVERPDGSNFTLKIRSTKLEDSAMYFCATGTSYEQYFGPGTRLTVT.

The chain combines TRBV25-1 with TRBJ1-2; tentative D call: TRBD1 (6 bases). Germline V lookup: CDR1 MGHDK, CDR2 SYGVNS. V lost 5 bases, J lost 4 bases, and 8 bases lay in between. This CDR3 contains 12 residues. CDR3 loop: CASSPDSYGYTF. CDR3 nucleotides: TGTGCCAGCAGTCCGGACAGCTATGGCTACACCTTC.

The gene calls are TRBV30 and TRBJ2-7; TRBD1 is a possible D gene (7 bases). Looked up from germline, CDR1 is GTSNPN and CDR2 is SVGIG (reference sequence). This CDR3 is 14 amino acids long. V lost 0 bases and J 3 bases, leaving 12 bases between the germline ends. CDR3 sequence (DNA): TGTGCCTGGAGTGTAGGTCAGGGGGGCTACGAGCAGTACTTC. This sequence encodes CAWSVGQGGYEQYF. The full variable domain, rest sourced from reference TRBV30 and TRBJ2-7, is SQTIHQWPATLVQPVGSPLSLECTVEGTSNPNLYWYRQAAGRGLQLLFYSVGIGQISSEVPQNLSASRPQDRQFILSSKKLLLSDSGFYLCAWSVGQGGYEQYFGPGTRLTVT.

The chain couples TRBV29-1 to TRBJ2-7; D tentatively fits TRBD1 or TRBD2 (5 bases each). V was shortened by 3 bases and J by 4 bases, with 13 bases between the two germline ends. The CDR3 totals 13 residues. Germline loops: CDR1 SQVTM, CDR2 ANQGSEA. The DNA of the CDR3 is TGCAGCGTTGACGAGGGACGGTGGTACGAGCAGTACTTC. This encodes CSVDEGRWYEQYF.

V usage is TRBV2 and J usage is TRBJ1-1, with TRBD1 matching 9 bases. The V and J ends lost 2 bases and 0 bases, in that order; junction bases with no gene match: 13. The germline CDR1 and CDR2 sequences are SNHLY and FYNNEI. The CDR3 loop spans 19 amino acids. The DNA of the CDR3 is TGTGCCAGCAGTGAAATAGGCAGAGGACAGGGGACATTGAACACTGAAGCTTTCTTT. Translating it yields CASSEIGRGQGTLNTEAFF.

This CDR3 reads CASTATGGTQYF. The CDR3 DNA follows: TGCGCCAGCACCGCGACGGGAGGGACCCAGTACTTC. The V gene is TRBV10-2, the J gene TRBJ2-5, with 7 bases matching TRBD2. CDR3 size: 12 residues. Trimming removed 7 bases from V and 7 bases from J; junction bases left unmatched: 6. Germline loops: CDR1 WSHSY, CDR2 SAAADI.

The V and J genes are TRBV5-1 and TRBJ2-1; 11 bases fit TRBD1. The CDR3 runs 16 residues. Losses at the gene ends were 4 bases for V and 0 bases for J; bases not matched to a gene: 3. Germline CDR1 and CDR2: SGHRS and YFSETQ. The CDR3 nucleotides read TGCGCCAGCAGCCCAGGGACAGGGGGCTCCTACAATGAGCAGTTCTTC. Amino acids: CASSPGTGGSYNEQFF.

In this sample, this clone turned up a few times. J is TRBJ1-2 and V is TRBV29-1; D unresolved. V was trimmed by 5 bases and J by 6 bases, leaving 10 bases between them. In germline, CDR1 is SQVTM, CDR2 ANQGSEA. The CDR3 consists of 11 residues. The CDR3 DNA reads TGCAGCGTTCGGACCGCGGATGGCTACACCTTC. Translating it yields CSVRTADGYTF.

The chain is built from TRBV29-1 and TRBJ2-2; D is uncertain. CDR3 length: 13 amino acids. The V end was cut by 4 bases, the J end by 6 bases, with 12 bases between. CDR1 and CDR2 (germline): SQVTM, ANQGSEA. The CDR3 DNA sequence: TGCAGCGTTGTCTCGGGTTCGGCCGGGGAGCTGTTTTTT. Its protein is CSVVSGSAGELFF.

The V call is TRBV9, the J call TRBJ2-7; tentative D call: TRBD2 (6 bases). The germline CDR1 and CDR2 sequences are SGDLS and YYNGEE. Trimming pared 0 bases from V and 3 bases from J, leaving 13 bases between. CDR3 length equals 15 residues. CDR3 in amino acids: CASSVAAGQIYEQYF. DNA for the CDR3: TGTGCCAGCAGCGTAGCCGCGGGGCAGATCTACGAGCAGTACTTC.

The chain links TRBV7-8 to TRBJ2-5; D is perhaps TRBD1 (6 bases). This CDR3 has 14 amino acids. Trimming stripped 2 bases from V and 5 bases from J, with 12 bases between. Germline CDR1 reads SGHVS; CDR2 reads FQNEAQ. The CDR3 bases are TGTGCCAGCAGCTTACGGGCAGGGGCCGAGACCCAGTACTTC. This sequence encodes CASSLRAGAETQYF. The full variable domain, its missing parts supplied by reference TRBV7-8 and TRBJ2-5, is GAGVSQSPRYKVAKRGQDVALRCDPISGHVSLFWYQQALGQGPEFLTYFQNEAQLDKSGLPSDRFFAERPEGSVSTLKIQRTQQEDSAVYLCASSLRAGAETQYFGPGTRLLVL.

V is TRBV2 and J is TRBJ2-7, with D tentatively TRBD1 (5 bases). Germline lookup yields CDR1 SNHLY and CDR2 FYNNEI. This CDR3 contains 11 residues. Trimming took 6 bases from V and 3 from J, leaving 6 bases between them. The CDR3 bases are TGTGCCAGCAGGGACAACTACGAGCAGTACTTC. This sequence encodes CASRDNYEQYF. The full variable domain, with the rest looked up from reference TRBV2 and TRBJ2-7, is EPEVTQTPSHQVTQMGQEVILRCVPISNHLYFYWYRQILGQKVEFLVSFYNNEISEKSEIFDDQFSVERPDGSNFTLKIRSTKLEDSAMYFCASRDNYEQYFGPGTRLTVT.

The genes are TRBV5-6 and TRBJ1-2, with D uncertain. Trimming shortened V by 4 bases and J by 3 bases, and 10 bases separated the two germline ends. Germline CDR1 and CDR2: SGHDT and YYEEEE. This CDR3 is built from 13 residues. The CDR3 is CASSIGDDYGYTF. CDR3 in DNA: TGTGCCAGCAGCATCGGGGATGACTATGGCTACACCTTC.

The V and J genes are TRBV28 and TRBJ1-1; no clear D gene. V lost 8 bases and J 4 bases, leaving 8 bases between the germline ends. Per germline, CDR1 MDHEN and CDR2 SYDVKM. This CDR3 region has 11 residues. The CDR3 region has the DNA TGTGCCAGCCGGGTGAGCACTGAAGCTTTCTTT. It translates to CASRVSTEAFF.

The V gene is TRBV20-1, the J gene TRBJ2-1; D is uncertain. CDR3 length: 11 amino acids. Germline CDR1 is DFQATT and CDR2 is SNEGSKA (reference sequence). Trimming stripped 3 bases from V and 9 bases from J, with 9 bases between. The CDR3 sequence is CSARVVSEQFF. In DNA form, the CDR3 reads TGCAGTGCTAGGGTTGTCAGTGAGCAGTTCTTC.

This clone was found a few times. Other DNA sequences in this sample translate to the same CDR3. The chain couples TRBV11-2 to TRBJ2-3, with D hard to call. Germline values: CDR1 SGHAT, CDR2 FQNNGV. The CDR3 runs to 12 residues. The V end was cut by 5 bases, the J end by 0 bases, with 3 bases between. In DNA form, the CDR3 reads TGTGCCAGCAGCCCTAGCACAGATACGCAGTATTTT. This gives the protein CASSPSTDTQYF.

The gene calls are TRBV29-1 and TRBJ2-7, with TRBD2 matching 7 bases. The CDR3 has 15 residues. Germline-derived CDR1 and CDR2 are SQVTM and ANQGSEA. V lost 0 bases to trimming and J lost 2 bases; unmatched junction nucleotides: 7. CDR3 nucleotide sequence: TGCAGCGTTGAAGATCCAGGACGGGAGGCCTACGAGCAGTACTTC. Translating it yields CSVEDPGREAYEQYF.

There are a few counts of this clone. The sample contains more than one DNA sequence encoding this CDR3. The rearrangement links TRBV14 to TRBJ1-2; D ambiguous. With 1 base removed from V and 0 bases from J, the gap between germline ends came to 3 bases. Germline CDR1 is SGHDN and CDR2 is FVKESK. The CDR3 sequence is 13 residues long. The CDR3 DNA follows: TGTGCCAGCAGCCAAGGGACTAACTATGGCTACACCTTC. The encoded protein is CASSQGTNYGYTF.

Comments on this clone: The same CDR3 also results from other DNA sequences found in this sample. The chain couples TRBV29-1 to TRBJ1-2; tentative D call: TRBD1 (6 bases). Germline V gives CDR1 SQVTM, CDR2 ANQGSEA. This CDR3 has 12 residues. Trimming stripped 5 bases from V and 7 bases from J, with 14 bases between. CDR3 in amino acids: CSVRQGRGGYTF. As DNA, the CDR3 is TGCAGCGTTCGCCAGGGGCGAGGTGGCTACACCTTC. The full variable domain, with the rest looked up from reference TRBV29-1 and TRBJ1-2, is SAVISQKPSRDICQRGTSLTIQCQVDSQVTMMFWYRQQPGQSLTLIATANQGSEATYESGFVIDKFPISRPNLTFSTLTVSNMSPEDSSIYLCSVRQGRGGYTFGSGTRLTVV.

This clone was found a few times. The rearrangement links TRBV10-3 to TRBJ2-7; D gene unclear. Germline V gives CDR1 ENHRY, CDR2 SYGVKD. The V end was cut by 11 bases, the J end by 5 bases, with 16 bases between. This CDR3 comprises 12 residues. DNA of the CDR3: TGTGCCGTTTATGGCGGTGGGGACGAGCAGTACTTC. It specifies CAVYGGGDEQYF.